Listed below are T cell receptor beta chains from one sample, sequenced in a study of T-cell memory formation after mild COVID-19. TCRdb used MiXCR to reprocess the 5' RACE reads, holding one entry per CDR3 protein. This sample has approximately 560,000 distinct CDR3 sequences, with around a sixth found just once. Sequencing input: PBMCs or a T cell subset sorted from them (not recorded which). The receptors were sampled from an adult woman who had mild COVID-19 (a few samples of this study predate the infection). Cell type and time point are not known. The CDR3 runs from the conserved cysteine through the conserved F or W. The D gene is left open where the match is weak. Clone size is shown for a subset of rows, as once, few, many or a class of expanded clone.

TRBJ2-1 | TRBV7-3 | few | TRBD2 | TGTGCCAGCAGCTTAATGGGACTAGCCGGGAATGAGCAGTTCTTC | CASSLMGLAGNEQFF
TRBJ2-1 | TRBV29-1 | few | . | TGCAGCGTTGGGGGGTACCTCTACAATGAGCAGTTCTTC | CSVGGYLYNEQFF
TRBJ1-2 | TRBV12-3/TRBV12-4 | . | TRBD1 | TGTGCCAGCAGTTTAACAGGGGCCTATGGCTACACCTTC | CASSLTGAYGYTF
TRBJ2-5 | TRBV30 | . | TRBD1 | TGTGCCTGGAGTCTAAAGGGGACAGGCCCCGGGGAGACCCAGTACTTC | CAWSLKGTGPGETQYF
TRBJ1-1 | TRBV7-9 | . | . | TGTGCCAGCAGCTTAGACCAGGCTATGAACACTGAAGCTTTCTTT | CASSLDQAMNTEAFF
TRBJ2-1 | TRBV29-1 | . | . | TGCAGCGCTATCGTTGGACAGAGCTACAATGAGCAGTTCTTC | CSAIVGQSYNEQFF
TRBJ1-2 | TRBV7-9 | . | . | TGTGCCAGCAGCTTAGGCTCCTCCACAGGCTATGGCTACACCTTC | CASSLGSSTGYGYTF
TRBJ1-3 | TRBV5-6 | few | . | TGTGCCAGCAGCTTGGCCGGCGTTGGAAACACCATATATTTT | CASSLAGVGNTIYF
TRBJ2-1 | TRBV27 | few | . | TGTGCCAGCACCCCAACCGGAACAGGGCCCGCGCGGTTCAATGAGCAGTTCTTC | CASTPTGTGPARFNEQFF
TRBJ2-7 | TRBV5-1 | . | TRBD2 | TGCGCCAGCAGCTTCGGGACTAGCGGCTCGGAGCAGTACTTC | CASSFGTSGSEQYF
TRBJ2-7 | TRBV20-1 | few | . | TGCAGTGCTACGCAACAGATCTCCTACGAGCAGTACTTC | CSATQQISYEQYF
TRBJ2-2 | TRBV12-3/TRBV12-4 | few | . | TGTGCCAGCGGGTTTTGGGCGAACACCGGGGAGCTGTTTTTT | CASGFWANTGELFF
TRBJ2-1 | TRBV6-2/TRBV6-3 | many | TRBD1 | TGTGCCAGCAGAAAGACAGGGTTCCCCATGACCAATGAGCAGTTCTTC | CASRKTGFPMTNEQFF
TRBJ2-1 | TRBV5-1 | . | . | TGCGCCAGCAGCATTAACCCGGTGGGGGCAAGCTACAATGAGCAGTTCTTC | CASSINPVGASYNEQFF
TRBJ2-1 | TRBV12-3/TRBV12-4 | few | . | TGTGCCAGCTCGGGACTCTACAATGAGCAGTTCTTC | CASSGLYNEQFF
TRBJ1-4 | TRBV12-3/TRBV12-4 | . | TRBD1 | TGTGCCAGCAGCGCCCACGACAGGGTGGGGGAAAAACTGTTTTTT | CASSAHDRVGEKLFF
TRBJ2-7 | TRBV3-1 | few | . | TGTGCCAGCAGCCGCGGGGTTCCTTCGTACGAGCAGTACTTC | CASSRGVPSYEQYF
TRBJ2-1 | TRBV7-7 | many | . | TGTGCTAGCAGCTTAGAGGCCAGCGGGCACTCCTACAATGAGCAGTTCTTC | CASSLEASGHSYNEQFF
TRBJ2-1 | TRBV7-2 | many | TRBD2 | TGTGCCAGCAGCCCAAAGCTAGCGGGGGGCCCCAATGAGCAGTTCTTC | CASSPKLAGGPNEQFF
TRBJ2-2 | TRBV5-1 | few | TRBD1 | TGCGCCAGCAGCTCAACTGGACAGGCGAACACCGGGGAGCTGTTTTTT | CASSSTGQANTGELFF
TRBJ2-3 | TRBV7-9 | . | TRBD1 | TGTGCCAGCAGCTTAGGGGGACAGGCGATGAGGGGTACGCAGTATTTT | CASSLGGQAMRGTQYF
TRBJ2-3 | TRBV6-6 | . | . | TGTGCCAGCAGACAAAGAGGGGGGGTCACAGATACGCAGTATTTT | CASRQRGGVTDTQYF
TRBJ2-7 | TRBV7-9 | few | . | TGTGCCAGCAGCCTGAGCAACGGGGGACTGACCTACGAGCAGTACTTC | CASSLSNGGLTYEQYF
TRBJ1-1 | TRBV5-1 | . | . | TGCGCCAGCAGCTCTTCCGTGCAGGGTAAGAACACTGAAGCTTTCTTT | CASSSSVQGKNTEAFF
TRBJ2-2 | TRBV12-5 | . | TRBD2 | TGTGCTAGTGGTTTGGTACAAGGTAGCGGGAGGCCGGGGAACACCGGGGAGCTGTTTTTT | CASGLVQGSGRPGNTGELFF
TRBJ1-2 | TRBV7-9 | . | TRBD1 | TGTGCCAGCGGTTCCTCCGGGACAGCCTATGGCTACACCTTC | CASGSSGTAYGYTF
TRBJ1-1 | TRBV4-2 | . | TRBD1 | TGTGCCAGCAGCCGGGGGGCGGGGACAGGGGGCCAACGGACTGAAGCTTTCTTT | CASSRGAGTGGQRTEAFF
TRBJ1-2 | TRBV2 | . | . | TGTGCCAGCAGCCTAATACGGGGCTCCTATGGCTACACCTTC | CASSLIRGSYGYTF
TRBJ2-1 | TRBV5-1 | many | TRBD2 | TGCGCCAGCAGCGCTAGGACTAGCGGAACGGACAATGAGCAGTTCTTC | CASSARTSGTDNEQFF
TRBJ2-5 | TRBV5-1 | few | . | TGCGCCAGCAGCTTGGGGGGGAAGGAAGAGACCCAGTACTTC | CASSLGGKEETQYF
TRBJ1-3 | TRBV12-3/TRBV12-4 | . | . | TGTGCCAGCAGTTTGCAGGGTGTCACTGGAAACACCATATATTTT | CASSLQGVTGNTIYF
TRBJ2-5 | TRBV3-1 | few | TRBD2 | TGTGCCAGCAGCCAAAACCGACTAGCGGGGGCCCAAGAGACCCAGTACTTC | CASSQNRLAGAQETQYF
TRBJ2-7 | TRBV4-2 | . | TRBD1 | TGTGCCAGCAGGACCACACGGACAGGGAGCCACGAGCAGTACTTC | CASRTTRTGSHEQYF
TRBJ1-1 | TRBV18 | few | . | TGTGCCAGCTCACCAATGGAAAAGAACACTGAAGCTTTCTTT | CASSPMEKNTEAFF
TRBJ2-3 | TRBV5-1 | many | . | TGCGCCAGCAGCTTGGAAGGGACAGATACGCAGTATTTT | CASSLEGTDTQYF
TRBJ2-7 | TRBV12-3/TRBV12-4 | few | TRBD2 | TGTGCCAGCAGTTGGACTAGCGGGAGAGGACGAGATCAGTACTTC | CASSWTSGRGRDQYF
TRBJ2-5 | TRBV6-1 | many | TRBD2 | TGTGCCAGCAGTGACCATAGCGGGGGTGGGGAGACCCAGTACTTC | CASSDHSGGGETQYF
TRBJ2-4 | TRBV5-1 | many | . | TGCGCCAGCAGCTTTGGTCAGGGCCGATCGGACATTCAGTACTTC | CASSFGQGRSDIQYF
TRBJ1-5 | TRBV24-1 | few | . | TGTGCCACCAGCGGCAGCGGGCGCGGTCAGCCCCAGCATTTT | CATSGSGRGQPQHF
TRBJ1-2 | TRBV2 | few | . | TGTGCCAGCAGTGGGGGGCTAAACCGTGGCTACACCTTC | CASSGGLNRGYTF
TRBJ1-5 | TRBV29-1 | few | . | TGCAGCGTTAGATCCCAATTTGGTCAGCCCCAGCATTTT | CSVRSQFGQPQHF
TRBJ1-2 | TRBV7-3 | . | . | TGTGCCAGCAGCTTACAAGGGAACCCTAACTATGGCTACACCTTC | CASSLQGNPNYGYTF
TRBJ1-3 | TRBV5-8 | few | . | TGTGCCAGCAGCTTGATGCAGGGTTTTTCTGGAAACACCATATATTTT | CASSLMQGFSGNTIYF
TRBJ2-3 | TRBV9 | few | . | TGTGCCAGCAGCGTAGCGTACGGTACGGATACGCAGTATTTT | CASSVAYGTDTQYF